This T cell receptor (beta chain) stems from a study of T cell responses to AZD1222 COVID-19 vaccine. Comment on this clone: The antigen is not known.

Overall study findings and caveats: Sampled repertoires all dated from after the peak T cell response.

Using immunoSEQ multiplex PCR, the repertoire was profiled, and TCRdb retains in-frame clones only, with some absent. The table lists roughly 110,000 clones, about nine tenths of them singletons, with 3.5% to 4.5% in the top ten. The specimen comprised peripheral blood, sampled on day 0 of AZD1222 vaccination. The sequence came from an adult in good health.

The CDR3 DNA sequence: TGCAGTGCTAGTGGGGGTGGCAATTCACCCCTCCACTTT. It is translated as CSASGGGNSPLHF. This chain uses TRBV20-1 with TRBJ1-6, with TRBD1 as a possible D gene (5 bases). Germline CDR1 and CDR2: DFQATT and SNEGSKA (reference sequence). V was shortened by 3 bases and J by 7 bases, with 10 bases between the two germline ends. The CDR3 consists of 13 residues.